Listed below are T cell receptor beta chains from one sample, sequenced in a study of OX40 agonist ivuxolimab in advanced cancers. Profiled with immunoSEQ multiplex PCR; TCRdb holds only in-frame clones, not every one. The table has 60,000 or so clones, approximately 94% seen once; the top ten hold around a fifth. Sequenced material: CD4+ or CD8+ T cells sorted from blood, taken in a trial of the OX40 agonist ivuxolimab. These receptors came from an adult with an advanced solid tumor such as melanoma, head and neck, liver or kidney cancer. CDR3s include the opening cysteine and the closing phenylalanine or tryptophan. Fields, in order: V gene, J gene, D gene, clone size, CDR3 DNA, CDR3 protein. D genes are given only for firm matches. Rows give clone size only sometimes, using once, few, many, or a class for an expanded clone.

TRBV6-5,TRBJ2-7,.,.,TGTGCCAGCAGTTTTACCCACCCTCAGGGCGAGCAGTACTTC,CASSFTHPQGEQYF
TRBV10-2,TRBJ2-3,TRBD2,.,TGCGCCAGCAGTAGACTAGCGGCGGACCTATACACAGATACGCAGTATTTT,CASSRLAADLYTDTQYF
TRBV5-6,TRBJ2-7,TRBD2,.,TGTGCCAGCAGCTTAAGGGCGGGGGGCTACGAGCAGTACTTC,CASSLRAGGYEQYF
TRBV6-5,TRBJ2-1,.,.,TGTGCCAGCAGTTACTCGAATGGTTACTACAATGAGCAGTTCTTC,CASSYSNGYYNEQFF
TRBV9,TRBJ1-5,.,.,TGTGCCAGCAGCGTAGGTGATCTCTTCAATCAGCCCCAGCATTTT,CASSVGDLFNQPQHF
TRBV19,TRBJ1-5,.,.,TGTGCCAGTAGTAGGCTACAGGGTCAGCCCCAGCATTTT,CASSRLQGQPQHF
TRBV5-6,TRBJ2-7,.,.,TGTGCCAGCAGCCCAGGTCTTGGGCCCTACGAGCAGTACTTC,CASSPGLGPYEQYF
TRBV4-1,TRBJ1-2,.,.,TGCGCCAGCAGCCAAGAGGACGCGGTTGTATTGGGGTATGGCTACACCTTC,CASSQEDAVVLGYGYTF
TRBV5-1,TRBJ2-5,TRBD1,.,TGCGCCAGCAGCTTTGGGGGACAGGGTCCCCTCGGGGAGACCCAGTACTTC,CASSFGGQGPLGETQYF
TRBV14,TRBJ2-1,.,.,TGTGCCAGCAGCCAGGTTCGACGGGGGAGTGTTGAGCAGTTCTTC,CASSQVRRGSVEQFF
TRBV5-5,TRBJ2-3,.,.,TGTGCCAGCAGCTTGGGGCAGGGTAGTTGGGATACGCAGTATTTT,CASSLGQGSWDTQYF
TRBV29-1,TRBJ2-1,.,.,TGCAGCGTTGGCGAGAATGAGCAGTTCTTC,CSVGENEQFF
TRBV6-5,TRBJ2-1,.,.,TGTGCCAGCAGTTACGGCAGCGGAACGGGGAATGAGCAGTTCTTC,CASSYGSGTGNEQFF
TRBV14,TRBJ1-2,.,.,TGTGCCAGCAGCCCCAATCGATACTATGGCTACACCTTC,CASSPNRYYGYTF
TRBV7-6,TRBJ2-5,.,.,TGTGCCAGCAGCCCCCGGACCGAAGAGACCCAGTACTTC,CASSPRTEETQYF
TRBV9,TRBJ2-1,TRBD2,.,TGTGCCAGCAGCGTAGAGGGGTTAGCGGGAGAGAGGCAGTTCTTC,CASSVEGLAGERQFF
TRBV7-6,TRBJ2-7,TRBD1,.,TGTGCCAGCAGCTTAGTAGACCCCCGGGACAGGGCCTACGAGCAGTACTTC,CASSLVDPRDRAYEQYF
TRBV7-2,TRBJ2-7,.,.,TGTGCCAGCAGCCCAGACCCCTACGAGCAGTACTTC,CASSPDPYEQYF
TRBV10-3,TRBJ1-1,.,.,TGTGCCGTCGCTCTGGGGTTGAACACTGAAGCTTTCTTT,CAVALGLNTEAFF
TRBV4-2,TRBJ2-1,.,.,TGTGCCAGCAGCCAGAGGGGGGGGTATGAGCAGTTCTTC,CASSQRGGYEQFF
TRBV7-6,TRBJ1-1,.,.,TGTGCCAGCAGCTTAAACTCGGCCGACGGGACGGTAAACACTGAAGCTTTCTTT,CASSLNSADGTVNTEAFF
TRBV4-2,TRBJ1-2,TRBD1,.,TGTGCCAGCAGCCATCTTCCAGGGGGCGACTATGGCTACACCTTC,CASSHLPGGDYGYTF
TRBV9,TRBJ1-2,.,.,TGTGCCAGCAGCGGCTCGTGGATTGGCTATGGCTACACCTTC,CASSGSWIGYGYTF
TRBV9,TRBJ2-5,TRBD2,once,TGTGCCAGCAGCGTAGAAGATTGGGCGGGAGGGCCCGGGGAGACCCAGTACTTC,CASSVEDWAGGPGETQYF
TRBV9,TRBJ2-6,TRBD2,.,TGTGCCAGCAGCCCTGCGGAGCGGGATACCTCTGGGGCCAACGTCCTGACTTTC,CASSPAERDTSGANVLTF
TRBV7-9,TRBJ2-7,.,once,TGTGCCAGCAGCCCACTTTGGGGAGTAATGTCGTACGAGCAGTACTTC,CASSPLWGVMSYEQYF
TRBV7-9,TRBJ1-2,TRBD1,.,TGTGCCAGCAGCTTAGGACAGGGGTCCTATGGCTACACCTTC,CASSLGQGSYGYTF
TRBV27,TRBJ1-1,.,once,TGTGCCAGCAGTCGTGAGCAGGCCCTTTTCGGCACTGAAGCTTTCTTT,CASSREQALFGTEAFF
TRBV18,TRBJ1-3,.,.,TGTGCCAGCTCACCTTTAAGTCCCGAAACAAGCTCTGGAAACACCATATATTTT,CASSPLSPETSSGNTIYF
TRBV5-1,TRBJ2-7,TRBD1,.,TGCGCCAGCAGCCCTGACAGGGACCCACACTCCTACGAGCAGTACTTC,CASSPDRDPHSYEQYF
TRBV21-1,TRBJ2-5,.,.,TGTGCCAGCAGCAAAGCGAGAGGGGTTAAAAGTGAGACCCAGTACTTC,CASSKARGVKSETQYF
TRBV13,TRBJ1-6,.,.,TGTGCCAGCAGCCTTACGGGCCAGTACTATAATTCACCCCTCCACTTT,CASSLTGQYYNSPLHF
TRBV5-4,TRBJ2-3,.,.,TGTGCCAGCAGCTTACGGGCAGGGTCAGATACGCAGTATTTT,CASSLRAGSDTQYF
TRBV9,TRBJ2-7,.,.,TGTGCCAGCAGCGTAGGGTGGGGCAGTCCCTACGAGCAGTACTTC,CASSVGWGSPYEQYF
TRBV7-9,TRBJ1-1,.,.,TGTGCCAGCAGCCCACCAGGGAACACTGAAGCTTTCTTT,CASSPPGNTEAFF
TRBV4-3,TRBJ1-1,.,.,TGCGCCAGCAGCAGGGACGGCTACACTGAAGCTTTCTTT,CASSRDGYTEAFF
TRBV7-6,TRBJ2-1,TRBD2,.,TGTGCCAGCAGCCCAAGAGGGGTAGCGGGAGTCGTGGCTTACAATGAGCAGTTCTTC,CASSPRGVAGVVAYNEQFF
TRBV9,TRBJ2-2,TRBD2,.,TGTGCCAGCAGCGGACTAGCGGGATTGAACACCGGGGAGCTGTTTTTT,CASSGLAGLNTGELFF
TRBV9,TRBJ2-3,TRBD2,.,TGTGCCAGCAGCGTAGAAGGAGCGGGAGGGGCAGATACGCAGTATTTT,CASSVEGAGGADTQYF